Listed below are T cell receptor beta chains from one sample, sequenced in a study of technical replicates of blood from a few donors. The method was immunoSEQ multiplex PCR; TCRdb's version includes in-frame clones alone and lacks a portion of them. This sample carries some 80,000 clones, about 91% of them seen once, and the ten largest clones take around 0.3%. The specimen sequenced was T cells isolated from PBMCs. These TCRs come from a human donor in good health. Both conserved end residues are part of each CDR3. Each record gives: D gene, J gene, V gene, clone size, CDR3 protein, CDR3 DNA. A D gene is named only where the DNA matches it firmly. Some rows have no size entry. The others give once, few or many, or a class for an expanded clone.

TRBD1,TRBJ2-7,TRBV4-1,NA,CASSQPDREIYEQYF,TGCGCCAGCAGCCAACCTGACAGGGAGATCTACGAGCAGTACTTC
NA,TRBJ1-6,TRBV7-9,NA,CASGHYSGDSPLHF,TGTGCCAGCGGTCATTACTCCGGAGATTCACCCCTCCACTTT
TRBD2,TRBJ2-4,TRBV28,NA,CASSTLAGPLGRNIQYF,TGTGCCAGCAGTACATTAGCGGGGCCGCTCGGTAGAAACATTCAGTACTTC
NA,TRBJ2-7,TRBV5-1,NA,CASSLGGYEQYF,TGCGCCAGCAGCTTGGGCGGTTACGAGCAGTACTTC
NA,TRBJ2-1,TRBV4-1,NA,CASLELTSNEQFF,TGCGCCAGCCTAGAATTAACAAGCAATGAGCAGTTCTTC
NA,TRBJ1-5,TRBV7-2,NA,CASSLAGTANQPQHF,TGTGCCAGCAGCTTAGCCGGGACTGCAAATCAGCCCCAGCATTTT
NA,TRBJ1-2,TRBV11-2,NA,CASSLGPRGGYTF,TGTGCCAGCAGCTTAGGACCGCGGGGTGGCTACACCTTC
TRBD2,TRBJ2-3,TRBV9,once,CASSGEGLDTDTQYF,TGTGCCAGCAGCGGGGAGGGACTAGACACAGATACGCAGTATTTT
TRBD1,TRBJ2-2,TRBV10-1,NA,CASRRQGNTGELFF,TGCGCCAGCAGGAGACAGGGGAACACCGGGGAGCTGTTTTTT
NA,TRBJ2-7,TRBV5-1,NA,CASSSFGFTYEQYF,TGCGCCAGCAGCTCCTTCGGGTTTACTTACGAGCAGTACTTC
NA,TRBJ2-4,TRBV29-1,NA,CSVELGQAKNIQYF,TGCAGCGTTGAATTAGGACAGGCCAAAAACATTCAGTACTTC
TRBD1,TRBJ1-3,TRBV27,NA,CASSARDRPNTIYF,TGTGCCAGCAGTGCCCGGGACAGGCCCAACACCATATATTTT
TRBD1,TRBJ2-7,TRBV30,NA,CAGLTGGRPYEQYF,TGTGCCGGATTGACAGGGGGCAGGCCCTACGAGCAGTACTTC
NA,TRBJ1-2,TRBV6-6,NA,CASSDKGGRDGYTF,TGTGCCAGCAGCGACAAGGGGGGGAGAGACGGCTACACCTTC
NA,TRBJ2-2,TRBV5-1,NA,CASWGGFNRAYGELFF,TGCGCCAGCTGGGGGGGGTTCAACAGGGCGTACGGGGAGCTGTTTTTT
TRBD1,TRBJ2-1,TRBV28,NA,CASSLPGQGAGEQFF,TGTGCCAGCAGTTTACCGGGACAGGGGGCGGGAGAGCAGTTCTTC
NA,TRBJ1-4,TRBV9,once,CASSVGGFNEKLFF,TGTGCCAGCAGCGTAGGAGGATTTAATGAAAAACTGTTTTTT
NA,TRBJ1-2,TRBV7-9,NA,CASSRVDGGTGGYTF,TGTGCCAGCAGCCGAGTCGACGGGGGGACCGGGGGCTACACCTTC
TRBD1,TRBJ1-5,TRBV29-1,NA,CSVAGQGNQPQHF,TGCAGCGTTGCCGGACAGGGCAATCAGCCCCAGCATTTT
NA,TRBJ2-7,TRBV28,NA,CASSFFNYEQYF,TGTGCCAGCAGTTTTTTCAACTACGAGCAGTACTTC
TRBD2,TRBJ2-1,TRBV7-9,NA,CASSLEGLGAENEQFF,TGTGCCAGCAGCTTAGAGGGACTAGGAGCGGAGAATGAGCAGTTCTTC
NA,TRBJ1-1,TRBV28,NA,CASSQPRGGMNTEAFF,TGTGCCAGCAGCCAACCTCGGGGGGGGATGAACACTGAAGCTTTCTTT
TRBD1,TRBJ1-2,TRBV15,NA,CATSRDRDRFYGYTF,TGTGCCACCAGCAGAGACCGGGACAGATTCTATGGCTACACCTTC
TRBD1,TRBJ1-4,TRBV5-1,NA,CASSLGGTNEKLFF,TGCGCCAGCAGCTTAGGGGGCACTAATGAAAAACTGTTTTTT
TRBD1,TRBJ1-6,TRBV7-2,NA,CASSPPTGGYSPLHF,TGTGCCAGCAGCCCACCGACAGGGGGATATTCACCCCTCCACTTT
NA,TRBJ1-1,TRBV2,few,CASSESGNTEAFF,TGTGCCAGCAGTGAGAGTGGGAACACTGAAGCTTTCTTT
NA,TRBJ1-5,TRBV2,NA,CASSDYNQPQHF,TGTGCCAGCAGTGACTACAATCAGCCCCAGCATTTT
NA,TRBJ2-5,TRBV7-6,NA,CASSPVPWETQYF,TGTGCCAGCAGCCCGGTTCCCTGGGAGACCCAGTACTTC
TRBD1,TRBJ1-6,TRBV19,NA,CAGKQGNSPLHF,TGTGCCGGTAAACAGGGGAATTCACCCCTCCACTTT
TRBD1,TRBJ1-1,TRBV18,NA,CASSPLWDRGFETEAFF,TGTGCCAGCTCACCTCTTTGGGACAGGGGTTTTGAGACTGAAGCTTTCTTT
NA,TRBJ2-7,TRBV6-5,NA,CASSLGYEQYF,TGTGCCAGCAGCCTCGGCTACGAGCAGTACTTC
NA,TRBJ2-3,TRBV10-3,NA,CAISGSVAQFTDTQYF,TGTGCCATCAGTGGGAGCGTTGCCCAATTCACAGATACGCAGTATTTT
NA,TRBJ2-2,TRBV6-5,once,CASGAYTGELFF,TGTGCCAGCGGAGCTTACACCGGGGAGCTGTTTTTT
TRBD2,TRBJ2-3,TRBV4-2,NA,CASGASGGVTDTQYF,TGTGCCAGCGGAGCTAGCGGGGGGGTCACAGATACGCAGTATTTT
TRBD1,TRBJ2-5,TRBV6-6,NA,CASRTGTGGLETQYF,TGTGCCAGCAGAACCGGGACAGGGGGACTAGAGACCCAGTACTTC
TRBD1,TRBJ2-7,TRBV19,NA,CASSPGTGPYEQYF,TGTGCCAGTAGTCCCGGGACAGGACCCTACGAGCAGTACTTC
NA,TRBJ2-3,TRBV9,NA,CASSVAERFTDTQYF,TGTGCCAGCAGCGTAGCAGAGAGGTTCACAGATACGCAGTATTTT
TRBD1,TRBJ1-1,TRBV19,few,CASSMIQGRTEAFF,TGTGCCAGTAGTATGATACAGGGGCGCACTGAAGCTTTCTTT
NA,TRBJ1-6,TRBV30,NA,CAWSSRQSSYNSPLHF,TGTGCCTGGAGTTCAAGACAGAGCTCCTATAATTCACCCCTCCACTTT
TRBD2,TRBJ2-1,TRBV7-2,NA,CASNPPGGPNEQFF,TGTGCCAGCAACCCACCGGGGGGGCCCAATGAGCAGTTCTTC
NA,TRBJ1-2,TRBV11-2,NA,CASSLGTANGYTF,TGTGCCAGCAGCTTAGGAACAGCAAATGGCTACACCTTC
TRBD2,TRBJ2-3,TRBV7-9,NA,CATHTPPRLAGVTDTQYF,TGTGCCACCCATACCCCACCCAGACTAGCGGGAGTCACAGATACGCAGTATTTT
NA,TRBJ1-1,TRBV5-1,NA,CATGLGGQGNTEAFF,TGCGCCACCGGTCTGGGGGGGCAGGGGAACACTGAAGCTTTCTTT
TRBD2,TRBJ2-3,TRBV9,NA,CASRAGVSDTQYF,TGTGCCAGCAGAGCGGGAGTATCAGATACGCAGTATTTT
NA,TRBJ1-2,TRBV5-1,NA,CASSLWQNYGYTF,TGCGCCAGCAGCTTGTGGCAGAACTATGGCTACACCTTC
NA,TRBJ1-5,TRBV27,NA,CASRPGSNQPQHF,TGTGCCAGCAGACCGGGAAGTAATCAGCCCCAGCATTTT
TRBD1,TRBJ2-7,TRBV5-4,NA,CASSGQAGDEQYF,TGTGCCAGCAGCGGACAGGCGGGCGACGAGCAGTACTTC
NA,TRBJ2-2,TRBV5-1,NA,CASSLWQGTGELFF,TGCGCCAGCAGCTTGTGGCAGGGGACCGGGGAGCTGTTTTTT
TRBD1,TRBJ1-1,TRBV19,NA,CASSSRDRVATFF,TGTGCCAGTAGTTCTAGAGACAGGGTTGCGACTTTCTTT
NA,TRBJ1-4,TRBV19,NA,CASSPRHTANEKLFF,TGTGCCAGTAGTCCCCGACATACAGCTAATGAAAAACTGTTTTTT
NA,TRBJ2-5,TRBV19,NA,CASSMRERETQYF,TGTGCCAGTAGTATGCGGGAAAGGGAGACCCAGTACTTC
TRBD1,TRBJ1-2,TRBV29-1,NA,CSVGRDRGGGYTF,TGCAGCGTTGGCAGGGACAGGGGAGGTGGCTACACCTTC
NA,TRBJ1-6,TRBV30,once,CAWSDSYSGWNSPLHF,TGTGCCTGGAGCGATTCTTATTCAGGTTGGAATTCACCCCTCCACTTT
NA,TRBJ1-1,TRBV4-1,once,CASSQDRGGMNTEAFF,TGCGCCAGCAGCCAAGATCGGGGGGGCATGAACACTGAAGCTTTCTTT
NA,TRBJ1-2,TRBV4-1,NA,CASSQEGSDETNYGYTF,TGCGCCAGCAGCCAAGAAGGGAGTGATGAGACTAACTATGGCTACACCTTC
TRBD1,TRBJ2-5,TRBV5-4,NA,CASSVGQVQETQYF,TGTGCCAGCAGCGTGGGACAGGTCCAAGAGACCCAGTACTTC
NA,TRBJ2-7,TRBV5-1,NA,CASSSGASGVYEQYF,TGCGCCAGCAGCTCCGGTGCCAGCGGTGTCTACGAGCAGTACTTC
NA,TRBJ2-3,TRBV6-5,NA,CASSSEPGTQYF,TGTGCCAGCAGTTCAGAGCCGGGAACGCAGTATTTT
NA,TRBJ2-5,TRBV9,NA,CASSSRDTETQYF,TGTGCCAGCAGTTCCCGGGACACAGAGACCCAGTACTTC